The 26 T cell receptor beta chains given below trace back to one sample, sequenced in a study of cytomegalovirus exposure and HLA in healthy donors. The PCR had 60 Vbeta and 13 Jbeta primers. Measured with immunoSEQ multiplex PCR; TCRdb has only the in-frame clones, and not every one. This table has about 120,000 clones, approximately 78% appearing once. Sequencing was done on a sample of PBMCs. The receptors were sampled from a man aged 40-49 years in good health and CMV-seronegative.

This sequence joins TRBV27 and TRBJ2-1; 9 bases are a match to TRBD2. Germline V gene lookup returns CDR1 MNHEY and CDR2 SMNVEV (reference sequence). Germline trimming cut 8 bases from V and 9 bases from J; bases unmatched to any gene: 11. This CDR3 has 14 residues. The CDR3 region is CASGGLAGKREQFF. For the CDR3, the DNA is TGTGCCAGCGGGGGCCTAGCGGGAAAACGTGAGCAGTTCTTC.

This clone has a single count. This chain links TRBV2 with TRBJ1-1; weak D call: TRBD1 (5 bases). Germline-derived CDR1 and CDR2 are SNHLY and FYNNEI. The length of the CDR3 is 14 residues. V lost 5 bases to trimming and J lost 1 base, with 11 bases between them. DNA for the CDR3: TGTGCCAGCAGTTTGACAGTAACGAACACTGAAGCTTTCTTT. Translation gives CASSLTVTNTEAFF.

The chain uses TRBV7-9 and TRBJ1-4; D perhaps matches TRBD1 (5 bases). The CDR3 consists of 16 residues. Germline V lookup: CDR1 SEHNR, CDR2 FQNEAQ (reference sequence). V gave up 4 bases and J gave up 8 bases, with 20 bases separating them. The CDR3: CASSYGRQRGSEKLFF. The CDR3 region has the DNA TGTGCCAGCAGCTACGGGAGACAGAGGGGAAGCGAAAAACTGTTTTTT.

This CDR3 is CASSQEGSGGASTQYF. In nucleotides, the CDR3 is TGCGCCAGCAGCCAAGAAGGCAGCGGGGGGGCCTCTACGCAGTATTTT. The V gene is TRBV4-3, the J gene TRBJ2-3; 10 positions match TRBD2. The CDR3 contains 16 residues. V gave up 0 bases and J gave up 8 bases; unmatched junction bases: 8. CDR1 and CDR2 from the germline V gene are LGHNA and YSLEER.

The chain joins TRBV25-1 to TRBJ1-2; D is ambiguous. This CDR3 comprises 13 residues. Trimming removed 10 bases from V and 0 bases from J, with 12 bases in between. From germline, CDR1 is MGHDK and CDR2 SYGVNS. The CDR3 coding sequence is TGTGCCACCAAAACAGCTACTAACTATGGCTACACCTTC. Amino acids: CATKTATNYGYTF.

In regard to this clone: Other nucleotide sequences in the sample specify the same CDR3. The rearrangement joins TRBV5-4 to TRBJ1-2; 10 nucleotides match TRBD1. J was trimmed by 3 bases and V by 4 bases; bases with no gene match: 6. The germline V gene encodes CDR1 SGHNT and CDR2 YYREEE (reference sequence). This CDR3 is built from 15 residues. The DNA for the CDR3 is TGTGCCAGCAGCGAGACAGGGGGCGATGACTATGGCTACACCTTC. This sequence encodes CASSETGGDDYGYTF.

This chain uses TRBV19 with TRBJ1-1, with 9 bases matching TRBD1. J lost 2 bases, V lost 5 bases, and 9 bases had no gene match. This CDR3 has 16 amino acids. The germline V gene encodes CDR1 LNHDA and CDR2 SQIVND (reference sequence). This chain's CDR3 is CASSPNRGRENTEAFF. As DNA, the CDR3 is TGTGCCAGTAGTCCGAACAGGGGGCGGGAAAACACTGAAGCTTTCTTT.

The chain is built from TRBV7-6 and TRBJ2-1, with 11 nucleotides matching TRBD2. The CDR3 length is 16 residues. Germline V gives CDR1 SGHVS, CDR2 FNYEAQ. V was pared by 4 bases and J by 9 bases, with 11 bases of the junction left unmatched. In DNA, the CDR3 is TGTGCCAGCAGCTCAGCCTATAGCGGGAGGGCCGGTGAGCAGTTCTTC. As protein: CASSSAYSGRAGEQFF. Drawing the rest from reference TRBV7-6 and TRBJ2-1, the complete variable domain is GAGVSQSPRYKVTKRGQDVALRCDPISGHVSLYWYRQALGQGPEFLTYFNYEAQQDKSGLPNDRFSAERPEGSISTLTIQRTEQRDSAMYRCASSSAYSGRAGEQFFGPGTRLTVL.

The chain joins TRBV19 to TRBJ2-7; 8 bases fit TRBD2. V lost 6 bases, J lost 2 bases, and 12 bases stayed unmatched. This CDR3 has 16 residues. Germline CDR1 is LNHDA and CDR2 is SQIVND (reference sequence). The CDR3 DNA is TGTGCCAGTAGACACACTAAGCGGGAGCTTCCCTACGAGCAGTACTTC. This gives the protein CASRHTKRELPYEQYF.

This chain links TRBV5-8 with TRBJ2-1, with 7 bases aligning to TRBD2. The V gene end was trimmed by 10 bases and the J gene end by 0 bases; junction bases not matched to a gene: 4. Germline assignment: CDR1 SGHTS and CDR2 YDEGEE. This CDR3 has 13 residues. DNA for the CDR3: TGTGCCGGGGGGGAAACCTCCTACAATGAGCAGTTCTTC. This encodes CAGGETSYNEQFF.

The chain employs TRBV7-9 and TRBJ1-3; maybe TRBD1 (5 bases). Per germline, CDR1 SEHNR and CDR2 FQNEAQ (reference sequence). The CDR3 is 14 residues long. V lost 1 base to trimming and J lost 2 bases, with 6 bases between them. The CDR3: CASSLGGAGNTIYF. The CDR3 DNA is TGTGCCAGCAGCTTAGGGGGGGCTGGAAACACCATATATTTT. Supplemented by reference TRBV7-9 and TRBJ1-3, the full variable domain reads DTGVSQNPRHKITKRGQNVTFRCDPISEHNRLYWYRQTLGQGPEFLTYFQNEAQLEKSRLLSDRFSAERPKGSFSTLEIQRTEQGDSAMYLCASSLGGAGNTIYFGEGSWLTVV.

The rearrangement uses TRBV4-1 and TRBJ1-5; tentative D call: TRBD1 (6 bases). The CDR3 is made up of 15 amino acids. The germline V gene encodes CDR1 MGHRA and CDR2 YSYEKL. Trimming removed 1 base at V and 0 bases at J, with 7 bases between. The CDR3 bases are TGCGCCAGCAGCCAAGGGACAGATAGCAATCAGCCCCAGCATTTT. It yields the protein CASSQGTDSNQPQHF.

CDR3 sequence reads: CASSMEYTIYF. The CDR3 DNA is TGTGCCAGTAGTATGGAGTACACCATATATTTT. This sequence joins TRBV19 and TRBJ1-3; D is uncertain. Germline V CDR1 and CDR2: LNHDA, SQIVND (reference sequence). The CDR3 runs 11 residues. With 3 bases removed from V and 8 bases from J, the gap between germline ends came to 5 bases.

The CDR3 loop is CASSLSGQGTLGNQPQHF. The CDR3 DNA follows: TGTGCCAGCAGCTTGTCGGGACAGGGTACCCTGGGCAATCAGCCCCAGCATTTT. The chain links TRBV5-4 to TRBJ1-5; 9 bases agree with TRBD1. Germline V gives CDR1 SGHNT, CDR2 YYREEE (reference sequence). CDR3 length: 18 residues. V was pared by 1 base and J by 2 bases, with 10 bases of the junction left unmatched. Together with reference TRBV5-4 and TRBJ1-5, the CDR3 gives the full variable domain: ETGVTQSPTHLIKTRGQQVTLRCSSQSGHNTVSWYQQALGQGPQFIFQYYREEENGRGNFPPRFSGLQFPNYSSELNVNALELDDSALYLCASSLSGQGTLGNQPQHFGDGTRLSIL.

This clone was counted a single time. The chain carries TRBV28 and TRBJ2-7, with TRBD1 identical over 8 bases. The junction had 5 bases not matched to a gene; V was cut back by 10 bases and J by 3 bases. Germline values: CDR1 MDHEN, CDR2 SYDVKM. CDR3 size: 12 residues. The CDR3 DNA reads TGTGCCACGAGACAGGGGATCTACGAGCAGTACTTC. It is translated as CATRQGIYEQYF.

The chain has TRBV5-1 and TRBJ1-2; D is unclear. The CDR3 loop spans 12 amino acids. V lost 3 bases and J lost 5, with 8 bases in between. In germline, CDR1 is SGHRS, CDR2 YFSETQ. The chain's CDR3 is CASSSDLYGYTF. CDR3 coding DNA: TGCGCCAGCAGCTCAGATTTATATGGCTACACCTTC.

The genes are TRBV5-5 and TRBJ1-1; 9 nucleotides line up with TRBD1. The CDR3 length is 14 residues. V gave up 4 bases and J gave up 4 bases; unmatched junction bases: 5. Germline V lookup: CDR1 SGHKS, CDR2 YYEKEE (reference sequence). The CDR3 spells CASSAQGAGTEAFF. Here the CDR3 DNA reads TGTGCCAGCAGCGCACAGGGGGCGGGCACTGAAGCTTTCTTT.

Remarks on this clone: This CDR3 is also generated by other DNA sequences in the sample. The gene calls are TRBV15 and TRBJ1-4, with 7 bases identical to TRBD1. Germline V gene data show CDR1 as LNHNV and CDR2 as YYDKDF (reference sequence). CDR3 length: 16 residues. V lost 0 bases and J lost 0; bases outside the gene matches: 1. CDR3 sequence reads: CATSRDRGATNEKLFF. The CDR3 coding sequence is TGTGCCACCAGCAGAGACAGGGGGGCAACTAATGAAAAACTGTTTTTT. Complete variable domain (other parts from reference TRBV15 and TRBJ1-4): DAMVIQNPRYQVTQFGKPVTLSCSQTLNHNVMYWYQQKSSQAPKLLFHYYDKDFNNEADTPDNFQSRRPNTSFCFLDIRSPGLGDTAMYLCATSRDRGATNEKLFFGSGTQLSVL.

The chain employs TRBV27 and TRBJ1-1, with 7 bases fitting TRBD1. The CDR3 has 13 residues. Germline V gene data show CDR1 as MNHEY and CDR2 as SMNVEV (reference sequence). The ends lost 6 bases at V and 3 bases at J; junction bases unmatched: 4. The CDR3 sequence: CASSPGQYTEAFF. The CDR3 DNA reads TGTGCCAGCAGCCCGGGACAGTACACTGAAGCTTTCTTT.

This chain joins TRBV5-1 and TRBJ2-2; D unresolved. The CDR3 has 14 amino acids. Per the germline V gene, CDR1 is SGHRS and CDR2 is YFSETQ. The V gene lost 2 bases and the J gene lost 6 bases, with 11 bases spanning the gap. CDR3 loop: CASSFTGNAGELFF. Written as DNA, the CDR3 is TGCGCCAGCAGCTTTACGGGTAACGCCGGGGAGCTGTTTTTT.

The chain links TRBV9 to TRBJ2-7; the D gene is possibly TRBD1 (5 bases). In germline, CDR1 is SGDLS, CDR2 YYNGEE. This CDR3 contains 15 residues. With 1 base removed from V and 0 bases from J, the gap between germline ends came to 11 bases. Written as DNA, the CDR3 is TGTGCCAGCAGCGTATCCGACAGAAGCTCCTACGAGCAGTACTTC. Translated: CASSVSDRSSYEQYF.

This clone turned up a few times. V and J are TRBV6-1 and TRBJ1-1; possible D gene TRBD1, 6 bases. V lost 7 bases to trimming and J lost 2 bases, with 17 bases between them. Germline CDR1 reads MNHNS; CDR2 reads SASEGT. The CDR3 runs 15 residues. The CDR3 DNA reads TGTGCCAGCATGCGATTCGGGGGGACAAACACTGAAGCTTTCTTT. The encoded protein is CASMRFGGTNTEAFF.

The rearrangement links TRBV5-1 to TRBJ2-7; 9 bases are a match to TRBD1. Germline V gene lookup returns CDR1 SGHRS and CDR2 YFSETQ. V shed 0 bases, J shed 6 bases, and the junction held 7 bases outside the gene matches. The CDR3 length is 15 residues. CDR3 loop: CASSLVGQGFGEQYF. The CDR3, as DNA: TGCGCCAGCAGCTTGGTGGGACAGGGATTTGGCGAGCAGTACTTC.

This sequence joins TRBV5-1 and TRBJ2-7; no clear D. This CDR3 has 13 amino acids. Trimming took off 5 bases at V and 7 bases at J, with 16 bases between the two ends. Germline V lookup: CDR1 SGHRS, CDR2 YFSETQ. The CDR3 DNA is TGCGCCAGCAGTTATTTTGGCGGATTAGAGCAGTACTTC. Translated, it gives CASSYFGGLEQYF.

This clone was seen once. The gene calls are TRBV5-8 and TRBJ2-1, with D unclear. The ends were cut back, 2 bases at V and 12 bases at J, with 3 bases in the middle. Germline V gene lookup returns CDR1 SGHTS and CDR2 YDEGEE. This CDR3 has 9 residues. In DNA form, the CDR3 reads TGTGCCAGCAGCTTCCGGCAGTTCTTC. It is translated as CASSFRQFF. Full variable domain (missing parts from reference TRBV5-8 and TRBJ2-1): EAGVTQSPTHLIKTRGQQATLRCSPISGHTSVYWYQQALGLGLQFLLWYDEGEERNRGNFPPRFSGRQFPNYSSELNVNALELEDSALYLCASSFRQFFGPGTRLTVL.

The rearrangement links TRBV6-5 to TRBJ2-7; 7 bases align to TRBD1. Germline values: CDR1 MNHEY, CDR2 SVGAGI. CDR3 length: 15 amino acids. The V segment lost 0 bases and the J segment 4 bases; nucleotides outside the gene matches: 6. The CDR3 loop reads CASSYSIAGGYEQYF. The CDR3 DNA reads TGTGCCAGCAGTTACTCGATCGCAGGGGGTTACGAGCAGTACTTC.